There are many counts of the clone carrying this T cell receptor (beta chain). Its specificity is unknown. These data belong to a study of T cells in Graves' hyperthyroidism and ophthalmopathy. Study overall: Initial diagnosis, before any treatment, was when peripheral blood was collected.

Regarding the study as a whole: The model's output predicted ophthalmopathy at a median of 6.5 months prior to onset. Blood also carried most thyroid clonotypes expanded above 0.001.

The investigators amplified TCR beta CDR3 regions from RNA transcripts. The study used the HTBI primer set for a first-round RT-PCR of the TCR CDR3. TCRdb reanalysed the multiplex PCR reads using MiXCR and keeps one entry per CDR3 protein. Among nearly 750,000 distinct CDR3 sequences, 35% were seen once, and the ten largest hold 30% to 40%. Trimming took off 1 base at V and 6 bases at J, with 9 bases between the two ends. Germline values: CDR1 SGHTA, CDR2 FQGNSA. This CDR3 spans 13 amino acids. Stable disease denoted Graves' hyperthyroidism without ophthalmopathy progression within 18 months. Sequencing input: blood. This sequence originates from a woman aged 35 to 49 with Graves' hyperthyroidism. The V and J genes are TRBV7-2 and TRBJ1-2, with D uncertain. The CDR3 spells CASSLDSWNGYTF. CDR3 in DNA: TGTGCCAGCAGCTTAGACAGCTGGAATGGCTACACCTTC.